This T cell receptor (beta chain) was recorded in a study of early T cells in non-severe SARS-CoV-2 infection. About the research overall: The input, bulk RNA from unsorted whole blood, was sequenced, and chains were unpaired.

TCRdb re-derived calls from the 5' RACE reads in MiXCR, one entry per CDR3 protein. The table records some 98,000 distinct CDR3 sequences, approximately 16% of them present only once. Trimming at V came to 3 bases and at J to 1 base, leaving 9 bases not matched to a gene. CDR3 length: 17 amino acids. Germline V gene data show CDR1 as SGHRS and CDR2 as YFSETQ. In the case of this clonotype: Its target is unknown.

Overall study findings and caveats: VDJdb matches were skewed toward anti-spike CD8 T cell responses.

This receptor was taken from an adult who was a healthcare worker with PCR-confirmed SARS-CoV-2 infection or an uninfected control (not recorded which). The V gene is TRBV5-1, the J gene TRBJ2-7, with TRBD1 matching over 11 bases. Sequencing was performed on whole blood. The CDR3 DNA sequence: TGCGCCAGCAGCTCGCACCCGGACAGGGGGCAATCCTACGAGCAGTACTTC. Translation: CASSSHPDRGQSYEQYF.